This entry lists 17 T cell receptor beta chains sequenced from one sample in a study of molecular identifiers for immune sequencing clone quantification (dated by TCRdb to the late 2010s). The receptor library was made with PCR. Reads for this sample came from a NextSeq 500. The raw public reads went through TCRdb reprocessing: fastp at Q25, MiXCR clone calling, in-frame beta chains kept. A single entry per CDR3 protein holds the most common genes and DNA from its merged rows. This sample has 460,000 or so distinct CDR3 sequences in its table, and roughly 24% of those were observed once. The ten largest make up under 0.85% of the sample. Sample: naive CD8+ T cells from blood, with Jurkat cell RNA spiked in. The cell subset or site label on this specimen signifies: FACS-sorted CD8+CD4-CCR7+CD45RA+ naive T cells. The receptor set was obtained from a human donor in good health. Some libraries in this study had Jurkat cell RNA spiked in.

This clonotype turned up a few times. The chain recombines TRBV29-1 with TRBJ2-1, with 7 nucleotides matching TRBD2. The V gene end was trimmed by 4 bases and the J gene end by 5 bases; junction bases not matched to a gene: 5. CDR3 length: 13 residues. Germline V gene sequence: CDR1 SQVTM, CDR2 ANQGSEA. This chain's CDR3 is CSVGRGGDNEQFF. The CDR3 DNA follows: TGCAGCGTTGGACGCGGGGGAGACAATGAGCAGTTCTTC.

Comments on this clonotype: A much larger clone differs by one base, so this may be a read error. This chain links TRBV29-1 with TRBJ2-3, with 12 nucleotides matching TRBD2. The CDR3 length is 18 residues. After removal of 6 bases from V and 0 bases from J, the junction contained 13 bases not matched to a gene. Germline V CDR1 and CDR2: SQVTM, ANQGSEA. CDR3 protein: CSVGLGASGRASTDTQYF. In nucleotides, the CDR3 is TGCAGCGTCGGCTTGGGGGCTAGCGGGAGGGCCAGCACAGATACGCAGTATTTT.

The DNA of the CDR3 is TGTGCCAGCAGCGTAGCGTCCCTTTTCGGAGATTATGGCACAGATACGCAGTATTTT. This translates into CASSVASLFGDYGTDTQYF. The chain combines TRBV9 with TRBJ2-3; no clear D. Germline CDR1 SGDLS, CDR2 YYNGEE. CDR3 size: 19 residues. Trimming left V 0 bases short and J 1 base short, with 21 bases between.

Only a few counts were recorded for this clonotype. The chain has TRBV7-2 and TRBJ2-1, with TRBD2 matching over 10 bases. V dropped 1 base and J dropped 12; count of bases not matched to a gene: 3. CDR1 and CDR2 from the germline V gene are SGHTA and FQGNSA. The CDR3 contains 13 residues. The CDR3 loop reads CASSLGRLAGQFF. In DNA form, the CDR3 reads TGTGCCAGCAGCTTAGGCCGACTAGCGGGGCAGTTCTTC. Variable domain in full (rest from reference TRBV7-2 and TRBJ2-1): GAGVSQSPSNKVTEKGKDVELRCDPISGHTALYWYRQSLGQGLEFLIYFQGNSAPDKSGLPSDRFSAERTGGSVSTLTIQRTQQEDSAVYLCASSLGRLAGQFFGPGTRLTVL.

This clonotype was seen more than once but under ten times. This chain links TRBV20-1 with TRBJ2-2; 15 positions agree with TRBD2. Per the germline V gene, CDR1 is DFQATT and CDR2 is SNEGSKA (reference sequence). The length of the CDR3 is 16 residues. J lost 7 bases, V lost 1 base, and 4 bases had no gene match. CDR3 sequence reads: CSARGTSGGVNGELFF. CDR3 bases: TGCAGTGCTAGAGGGACTAGCGGGGGGGTGAACGGGGAGCTGTTTTTT.

This clonotype was picked up many times. This chain uses TRBV5-1 with TRBJ2-2, with D unresolved. This CDR3 has 16 residues. The germline V gene encodes CDR1 SGHRS and CDR2 YFSETQ. V was clipped by 5 bases and J by 0 bases, with 14 bases between them. The CDR3 nucleotides read TGCGCCAGCAGGGCCGCGGAGCTAGCGAACACCGGGGAGCTGTTTTTT. It specifies CASRAAELANTGELFF.

This chain links TRBV27 with TRBJ1-2; 7 bases align to TRBD1. J was trimmed by 4 bases and V by 0 bases; bases with no gene match: 2. Looked up from germline, CDR1 is MNHEY and CDR2 is SMNVEV (reference sequence). CDR3 length equals 14 residues. CDR3: CASSLSRGVYGYTF. The CDR3 coding sequence is TGTGCCAGCAGTTTATCCAGGGGGGTCTATGGCTACACCTTC.

This clonotype occurred a few times. A read error may explain this, as a much larger clone is one base away. The J gene is TRBJ2-3, the V gene TRBV14, with no clear D. The CDR3 runs to 13 residues. The ends were cut back, 4 bases at V and 6 bases at J, with 11 bases in the middle. Germline V gene data show CDR1 as SGHDN and CDR2 as FVKESK. CDR3 in DNA: TGTGCCAGCAGCCGAGTTTTGGGGGATACGCAGTATTTT. It translates to CASSRVLGDTQYF.

This rearrangement joins TRBV20-1 to TRBJ2-3; D is uncertain. The V gene lost 0 bases and the J gene lost 4 bases, with 17 bases spanning the gap. The germline gives CDR1 DFQATT, CDR2 SNEGSKA (reference sequence). The CDR3 runs 16 residues. This chain's CDR3 is CSAREGIGLWADTQYF. The CDR3 nucleotides are TGCAGTGCTAGAGAGGGGATTGGGTTATGGGCAGATACGCAGTATTTT.

Points on this clonotype: A much larger clone is a single base away; this may be a read error. This chain joins TRBV29-1 and TRBJ2-3; the D gene could be TRBD1 or TRBD2 (6 bases each). Per germline, CDR1 SQVTM and CDR2 ANQGSEA. The CDR3 is 15 residues long. For the CDR3, the DNA is TGCAGCATTGAATTGCGGGACACAACAACAGATACGCAGTATTTT. This sequence encodes CSIELRDTTTDTQYF.

This chain connects TRBV28 to TRBJ2-3; D is possibly TRBD2 (6 bases). From germline, CDR1 is MDHEN and CDR2 SYDVKM. V was clipped by 2 bases and J by 6 bases, with 15 bases between them. The CDR3 spans 15 residues. CDR3 sequence reads: CASSLGGTPGDTQYF. CDR3 bases: TGTGCCAGCAGTTTAGGGGGGACCCCGGGTGATACGCAGTATTTT.

This clonotype was detected only a few times. This rearrangement joins TRBV4-1 to TRBJ2-3; 11 bases match TRBD2. Germline V CDR1 and CDR2: MGHRA, YSYEKL. The J segment lost 1 base and the V segment lost 1 base, leaving 13 bases of the junction unmatched. The CDR3 is made up of 20 amino acids. CDR3 protein: CASSQVVALAGGGGTDTQYF. In DNA, the CDR3 is TGCGCCAGCAGCCAAGTCGTTGCCCTAGCGGGGGGTGGTGGCACAGATACGCAGTATTTT.

This chain joins TRBV11-2 and TRBJ2-1; 8 positions match TRBD1. Germline CDR1 SGHAT, CDR2 FQNNGV. The CDR3 contains 16 residues. V dropped 4 bases and J dropped 0; count of bases not matched to a gene: 5. The CDR3 nucleotides are TGTGCCAGCAGCTCGGGACAGGACTACTCCTACAATGAGCAGTTCTTC. It codes for CASSSGQDYSYNEQFF.

This clonotype was observed a handful of times. The V and J genes are TRBV12-3 or TRBV12-4 and TRBJ2-5, with D perhaps TRBD1 (6 bases). The V and J ends lost 7 bases and 4 bases respectively, with 16 bases between them. This CDR3 spans 14 amino acids. The DNA of the CDR3 is TGTGCCAGCACCATAGGGGCAGGGGCAGAGACCCAGTACTTC. Translating gives CASTIGAGAETQYF.

Turning to this clonotype: Relative to the germline gene, one junction end is altered; a read error may explain this. The chain employs TRBV27 and TRBJ2-6, with 8 positions matching TRBD1. The CDR3 consists of 16 residues. Germline V gene data show CDR1 as MNHEY and CDR2 as SMNVEV (reference sequence). The CDR3 region has the DNA TGTGCCAGCAGTGCGACAGGGGTTGCTGGGGCCAACGTCCCGACTTTC. This sequence encodes CASSATGVAGANVPTF.

This chain links TRBV5-1 with TRBJ1-6; D is unresolved. V was trimmed by 4 bases and J by 0 bases, leaving 8 bases between them. CDR1 is SGHRS, CDR2 YFSETQ, per germline. This CDR3 is 15 amino acids long. CDR3 loop: CASSPDLSYNSPLHF. CDR3 in DNA: TGCGCCAGCAGCCCTGACCTCTCCTATAATTCACCCCTCCACTTT.

The chain is built from TRBV11-2 and TRBJ2-3; 8 bases are a match to TRBD1. V gave up 1 base and J gave up 4 bases; unmatched junction bases: 10. CDR3 length equals 17 residues. Germline-derived CDR1 and CDR2 are SGHAT and FQNNGV. Written as DNA, the CDR3 is TGTGCCAGCAGCTTAGGGGCAGGGGGCGTGGGCCCAGATACGCAGTATTTT. As protein: CASSLGAGGVGPDTQYF.